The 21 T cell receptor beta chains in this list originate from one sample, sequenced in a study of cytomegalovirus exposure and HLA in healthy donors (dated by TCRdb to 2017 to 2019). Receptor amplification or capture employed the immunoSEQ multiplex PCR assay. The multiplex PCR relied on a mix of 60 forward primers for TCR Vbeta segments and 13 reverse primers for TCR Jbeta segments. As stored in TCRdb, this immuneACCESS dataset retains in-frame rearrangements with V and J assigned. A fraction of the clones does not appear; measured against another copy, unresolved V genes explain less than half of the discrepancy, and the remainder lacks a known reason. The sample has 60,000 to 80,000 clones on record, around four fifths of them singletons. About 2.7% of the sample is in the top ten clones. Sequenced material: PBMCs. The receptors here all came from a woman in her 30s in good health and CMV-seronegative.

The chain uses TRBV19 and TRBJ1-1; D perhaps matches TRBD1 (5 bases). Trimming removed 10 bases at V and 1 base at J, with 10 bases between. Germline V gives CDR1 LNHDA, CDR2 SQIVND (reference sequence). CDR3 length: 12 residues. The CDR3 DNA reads TGTGCCACGCGGGGGGGGAACACTGAAGCTTTCTTT. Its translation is CATRGGNTEAFF.

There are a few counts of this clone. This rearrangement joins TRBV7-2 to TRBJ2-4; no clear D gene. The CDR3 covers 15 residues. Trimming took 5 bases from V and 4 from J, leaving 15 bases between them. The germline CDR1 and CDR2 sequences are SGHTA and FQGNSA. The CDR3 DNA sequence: TGTGCCAGCAGCCAAAGCGAGGTGTGGAAAAACATTCAGTACTTC. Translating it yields CASSQSEVWKNIQYF.

In DNA form, the CDR3 reads TGTGCCAGTAGTATGGAGGGCTATGGAAACACCATATATTTT. Translated, it gives CASSMEGYGNTIYF. V and J are TRBV19 and TRBJ1-3; D is unclear. Trimming took 3 bases from V and 3 from J, leaving 9 bases between them. Germline CDR1 reads LNHDA; CDR2 reads SQIVND (reference sequence). The CDR3 sequence is 14 residues long.

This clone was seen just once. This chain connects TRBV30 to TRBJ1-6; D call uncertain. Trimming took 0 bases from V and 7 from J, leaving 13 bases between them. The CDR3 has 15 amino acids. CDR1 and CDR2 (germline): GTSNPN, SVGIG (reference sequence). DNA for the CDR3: TGTGCCTGGAGTGTACAACAGAGCCGAAATTCACCCCTCCACTTT. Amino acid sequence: CAWSVQQSRNSPLHF.

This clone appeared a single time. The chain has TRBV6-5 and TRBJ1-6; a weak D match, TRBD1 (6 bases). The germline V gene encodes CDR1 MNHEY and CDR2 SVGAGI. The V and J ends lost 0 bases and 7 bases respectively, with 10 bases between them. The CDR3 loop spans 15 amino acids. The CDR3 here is CASSYSPDRNSPLHF. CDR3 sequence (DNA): TGTGCCAGCAGTTACTCTCCGGACAGAAATTCACCCCTCCACTTT.

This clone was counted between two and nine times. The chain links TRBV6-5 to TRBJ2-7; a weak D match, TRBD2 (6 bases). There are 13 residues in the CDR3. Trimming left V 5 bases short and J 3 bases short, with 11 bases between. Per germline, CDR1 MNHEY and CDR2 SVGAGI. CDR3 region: CASSPLGGYEQYF. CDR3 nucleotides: TGTGCCAGCAGTCCCCTGGGGGGCTACGAGCAGTACTTC.

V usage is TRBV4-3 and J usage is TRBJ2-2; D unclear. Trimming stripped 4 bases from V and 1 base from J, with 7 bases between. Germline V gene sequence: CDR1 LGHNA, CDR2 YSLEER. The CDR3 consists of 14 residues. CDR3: CASSLQQNTGELFF. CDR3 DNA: TGCGCCAGCAGCCTACAACAGAACACCGGGGAGCTGTTTTTT.

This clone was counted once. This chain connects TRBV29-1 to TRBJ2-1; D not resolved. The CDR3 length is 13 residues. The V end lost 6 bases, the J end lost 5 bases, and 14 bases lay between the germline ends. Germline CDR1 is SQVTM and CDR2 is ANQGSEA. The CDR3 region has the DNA TGCAGCGTCCTCCCCCAGGCGAACAATGAGCAGTTCTTC. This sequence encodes CSVLPQANNEQFF.

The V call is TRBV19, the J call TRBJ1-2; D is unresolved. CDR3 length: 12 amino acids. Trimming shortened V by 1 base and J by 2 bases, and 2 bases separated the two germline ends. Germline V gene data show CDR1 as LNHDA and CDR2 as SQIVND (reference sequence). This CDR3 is CASSIVNYGYTF. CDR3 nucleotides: TGTGCCAGTAGTATAGTAAACTATGGCTACACCTTC.

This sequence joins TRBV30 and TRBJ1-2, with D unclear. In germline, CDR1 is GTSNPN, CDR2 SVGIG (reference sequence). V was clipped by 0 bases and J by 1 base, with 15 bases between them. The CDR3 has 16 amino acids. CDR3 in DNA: TGTGCCTGGAGTGTACCGACAAAGACCTATAACTATGGCTACACCTTC. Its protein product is CAWSVPTKTYNYGYTF.

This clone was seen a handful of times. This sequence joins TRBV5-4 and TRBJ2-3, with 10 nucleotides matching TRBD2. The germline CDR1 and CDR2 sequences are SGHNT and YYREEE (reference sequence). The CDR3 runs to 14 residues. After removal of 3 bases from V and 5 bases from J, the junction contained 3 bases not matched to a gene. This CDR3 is CASSSRLAGDTQYF. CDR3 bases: TGTGCCAGCAGCTCCCGACTAGCGGGAGATACGCAGTATTTT.

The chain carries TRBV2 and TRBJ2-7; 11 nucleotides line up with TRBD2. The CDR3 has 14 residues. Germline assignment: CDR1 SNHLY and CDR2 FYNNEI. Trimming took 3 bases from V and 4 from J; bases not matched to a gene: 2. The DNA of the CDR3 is TGTGCCAGCAGTGAGTTAGCGGGAGGGTACGAGCAGTACGTC. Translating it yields CASSELAGGYEQYV.

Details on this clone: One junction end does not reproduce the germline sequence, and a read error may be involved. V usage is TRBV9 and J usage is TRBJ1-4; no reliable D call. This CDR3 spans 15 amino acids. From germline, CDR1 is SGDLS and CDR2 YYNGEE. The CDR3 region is CASSVGQSTSEKLFF. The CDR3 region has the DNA TGTGCCAGCAGCGTAGGGCAGTCAACTAGTGAAAAACTGTTTTTT.

In DNA form, the CDR3 reads TGTGCCAGCAGCTTGAGGAGGGGCACTAATTCACCCCTCCACTTT. Protein: CASSLRRGTNSPLHF. The V call is TRBV5-6, the J call TRBJ1-6, with a possible D match to TRBD1 (5 bases). Trimming removed 1 base from V and 6 bases from J, with 11 bases in between. The CDR3 spans 15 residues. Germline assignment: CDR1 SGHDT and CDR2 YYEEEE.

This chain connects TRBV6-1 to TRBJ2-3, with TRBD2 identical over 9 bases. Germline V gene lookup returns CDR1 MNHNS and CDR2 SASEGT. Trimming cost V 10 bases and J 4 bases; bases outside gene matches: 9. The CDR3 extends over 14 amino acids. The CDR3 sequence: CATMGGGAADTQYF. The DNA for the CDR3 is TGTGCCACCATGGGCGGGGGGGCAGCAGATACGCAGTATTTT.

This CDR3 is CASSIRGVGVTRGYLEQFF. DNA of the CDR3: TGTGCCAGCAGCATAAGGGGGGTTGGAGTAACACGCGGCTACCTCGAGCAGTTCTTC. This chain joins TRBV7-3 and TRBJ2-1; D is perhaps TRBD1 or TRBD2 (6 bases each). Between the trimmed V and J ends, which lost 5 bases and 10 bases, there was a span of 33 bases. The CDR3 runs to 19 residues. The germline V gene encodes CDR1 SGHTA and CDR2 FQGTGA.

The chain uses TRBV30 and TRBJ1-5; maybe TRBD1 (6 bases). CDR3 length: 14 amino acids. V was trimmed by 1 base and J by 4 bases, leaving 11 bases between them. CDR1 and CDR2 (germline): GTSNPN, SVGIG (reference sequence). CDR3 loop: CAWSGGGANQPQHF. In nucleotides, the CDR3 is TGTGCCTGGAGTGGAGGGGGGGCAAATCAGCCCCAGCATTTT.

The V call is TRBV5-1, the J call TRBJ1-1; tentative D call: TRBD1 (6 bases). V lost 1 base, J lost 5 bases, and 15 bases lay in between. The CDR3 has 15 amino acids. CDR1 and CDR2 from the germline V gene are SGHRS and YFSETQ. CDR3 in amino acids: CASSLTGQSRTEAFF. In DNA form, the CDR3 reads TGCGCCAGCAGCTTGACCGGACAGTCTAGGACTGAAGCTTTCTTT.

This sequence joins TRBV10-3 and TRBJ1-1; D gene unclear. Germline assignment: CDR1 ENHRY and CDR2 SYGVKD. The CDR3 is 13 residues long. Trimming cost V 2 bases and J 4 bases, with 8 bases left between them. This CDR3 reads CAISEVLRTEAFF. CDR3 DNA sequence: TGTGCCATCAGTGAGGTACTGCGCACTGAAGCTTTCTTT.

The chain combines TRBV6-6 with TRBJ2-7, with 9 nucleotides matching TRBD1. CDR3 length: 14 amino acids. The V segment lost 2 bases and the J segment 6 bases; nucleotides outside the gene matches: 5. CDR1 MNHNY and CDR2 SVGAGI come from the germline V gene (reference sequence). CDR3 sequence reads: CASSYEDRGGEQYF. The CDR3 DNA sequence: TGTGCCAGCAGTTACGAGGACAGGGGCGGCGAGCAGTACTTC.

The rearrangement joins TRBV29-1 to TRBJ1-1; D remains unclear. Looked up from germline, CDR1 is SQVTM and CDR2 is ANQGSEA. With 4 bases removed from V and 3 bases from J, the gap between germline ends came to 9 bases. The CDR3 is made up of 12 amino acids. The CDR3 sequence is CSVVGGYTEAFF. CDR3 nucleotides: TGCAGCGTTGTGGGAGGGTACACTGAAGCTTTCTTT.